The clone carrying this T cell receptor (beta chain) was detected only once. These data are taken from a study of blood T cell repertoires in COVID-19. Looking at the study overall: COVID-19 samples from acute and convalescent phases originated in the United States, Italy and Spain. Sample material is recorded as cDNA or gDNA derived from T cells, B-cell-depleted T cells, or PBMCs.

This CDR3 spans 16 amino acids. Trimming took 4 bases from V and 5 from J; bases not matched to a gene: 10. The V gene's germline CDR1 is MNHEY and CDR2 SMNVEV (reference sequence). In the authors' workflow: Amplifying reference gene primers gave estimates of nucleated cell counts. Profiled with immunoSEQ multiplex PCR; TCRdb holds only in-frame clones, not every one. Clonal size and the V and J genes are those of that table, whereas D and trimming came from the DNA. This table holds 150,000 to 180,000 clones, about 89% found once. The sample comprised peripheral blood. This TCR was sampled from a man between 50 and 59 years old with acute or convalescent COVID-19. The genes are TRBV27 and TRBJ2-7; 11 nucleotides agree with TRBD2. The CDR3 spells CASSSVSSGRLHEQYF. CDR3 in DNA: TGTGCCAGCAGTTCAGTGTCTAGCGGGAGGCTGCACGAGCAGTACTTC.